The rows below give T cell receptor beta chains drawn from one sample of a study of blood T cell repertoires in COVID-19. Repertoires were generated with immunoSEQ multiplex PCR, while TCRdb's copy carries only in-frame clones and drops some. The sample has about 150,000 clones, 80% to 85% seen once. Sample: PBMCs or T cells enriched from blood (not recorded which). These receptors all come from a woman in her 50s who had been exposed to COVID-19. Both conserved end residues are part of each CDR3. A D gene is named only where the DNA matches it firmly. Rows give clone size only sometimes, using once, few, many, or a class for an expanded clone.

TRBJ2-7,.,TRBV5-6,TRBD1,CASSYWDRPSYEQYF,TGTGCCAGCAGCTATTGGGACAGGCCATCCTACGAGCAGTACTTC
TRBJ2-1,.,TRBV18,TRBD1,CASSQPGQGVYNEQFF,TGTGCCAGCTCGCAACCGGGACAGGGGGTCTACAATGAGCAGTTCTTC
TRBJ2-7,.,TRBV11-2,.,CASSMTGTRTYEQYF,TGTGCCAGCAGTATGACAGGGACTCGAACCTACGAGCAGTACTTC
TRBJ2-1,.,TRBV19,TRBD1,CASSNPGQGVYNEQFF,TGTGCCAGTAGTAATCCGGGACAGGGTGTCTACAATGAGCAGTTCTTC
TRBJ2-7,.,TRBV6-5,TRBD2,CASSYSASGIAEQYF,TGTGCCAGCAGTTACTCGGCTAGCGGGATTGCCGAGCAGTACTTC
TRBJ2-7,few,TRBV5-4,.,CASSPPSPSEQYF,TGTGCCAGCAGCCCCCCGTCCCCGAGTGAGCAGTACTTC
TRBJ2-2,.,TRBV3-1/TRBV3-2,.,CASSFLSGELFF,TGTGCCAGCAGCTTTTTATCCGGGGAGCTGTTTTTT
TRBJ2-5,.,TRBV12-3/TRBV12-4,.,CASSLVARETQYF,TGTGCCAGCAGTTTAGTTGCGCGCGAGACCCAGTACTTC
TRBJ2-5,.,TRBV5-1,.,CASSLAGYETQYF,TGCGCCAGCAGCTTGGCGGGGTATGAGACCCAGTACTTC
TRBJ2-7,.,TRBV6-2/TRBV6-3,TRBD2,CTSSLPPAGASYEQYF,TGTACCAGCAGCCTCCCCCCGGCGGGAGCCTCCTACGAGCAGTACTTC
TRBJ1-4,.,TRBV18,TRBD1,CASSSHRDRVAEKLFF,TGTGCCAGCTCATCCCACCGGGACAGGGTTGCGGAAAAACTGTTTTTT
TRBJ2-7,once,TRBV2,.,CASSVSDNSYEQYF,TGTGCCAGCAGTGTTTCGGACAATTCCTACGAGCAGTACTTC
TRBJ2-7,few,TRBV5-1,TRBD2,CASSGGLAGVNEQYF,TGCGCCAGCAGCGGCGGACTAGCGGGAGTTAACGAGCAGTACTTC
TRBJ2-3,.,TRBV6-6,.,CASRTLDVGPDTQYF,TGTGCCAGCAGGACACTAGACGTCGGCCCAGATACGCAGTATTTT
TRBJ1-5,.,TRBV7-2,.,CASSPNVGGDQPQHF,TGTGCCAGCAGCCCTAACGTGGGAGGGGATCAGCCCCAGCATTTT
TRBJ2-1,.,TRBV3-1/TRBV3-2,TRBD2,CASSHRGGLQFF,TGTGCCAGCAGCCATCGGGGGGGCCTGCAGTTCTTC
TRBJ2-7,.,TRBV7-2,.,CASSLVGSRGEQYF,TGTGCCAGCAGCTTAGTTGGTTCCAGGGGCGAGCAGTACTTC
TRBJ1-5,.,TRBV15,TRBD1,CATSGSGTGQPQHF,TGTGCCACCAGCGGCTCTGGGACAGGTCAGCCCCAGCATTTT
TRBJ2-5,.,TRBV7-7,TRBD1,CASSPPGQGYGETQYF,TGTGCTAGCAGCCCGCCCGGACAGGGCTATGGAGAGACCCAGTACTTC
TRBJ1-2,.,TRBV7-6,.,CASSRYDTYGYTF,TGTGCCAGCAGCCGGTACGACACATATGGCTACACCTTC
TRBJ2-7,few,TRBV20-1,.,CSASHDSGEQYF,TGCAGTGCTAGTCACGACTCAGGGGAGCAGTACTTC
TRBJ2-5,.,TRBV4-1,.,CASSQGQRTQETQYF,TGCGCCAGCAGCCAAGGACAGAGGACCCAAGAGACCCAGTACTTC
TRBJ2-5,.,TRBV20-1,.,CSALFGETQYF,TGCAGTGCTCTTTTCGGAGAGACCCAGTACTTC
TRBJ1-1,.,TRBV6-5,TRBD1,CASSPAGGRTEAFF,TGTGCCAGCAGTCCTGCAGGGGGGAGGACTGAAGCTTTCTTT
TRBJ2-2,many,TRBV7-9,TRBD1,CASRERTGYTGELFF,TGTGCCAGCAGGGAACGGACAGGGTACACCGGGGAGCTGTTTTTT
TRBJ1-5,.,TRBV7-8,.,CASSLAGGGNQPQHF,TGTGCCAGCAGCTTAGCGGGAGGGGGGAACCAGCCCCAGCATTTT
TRBJ1-5,few,TRBV6-5,.,CASSTIQGEHF,TGTGCCAGCAGTACTATACAGGGAGAACATTTT
TRBJ2-2,.,TRBV4-3,.,CASSQEAQGRGGELFF,TGCGCCAGCAGCCAAGAGGCGCAGGGGAGGGGCGGGGAGCTGTTTTTT
TRBJ2-5,.,TRBV7-8,.,CASSLKGLDSAETQYF,TGTGCCAGCAGCTTAAAGGGCCTGGACTCGGCAGAGACCCAGTACTTC
TRBJ2-6,.,TRBV9,TRBD1,CASSSRTGISSGANVLTF,TGTGCCAGCAGCTCCCGGACAGGGATTTCCTCTGGGGCCAACGTCCTGACTTTC
TRBJ2-1,.,TRBV12-3/TRBV12-4,.,CASSFSREGEQFF,TGTGCCAGCAGTTTCTCCAGGGAAGGGGAGCAGTTCTTC
TRBJ2-3,.,TRBV9,.,CASSHPADTQYF,TGTGCCAGCAGCCACCCGGCAGATACGCAGTATTTT
TRBJ1-4,.,TRBV6-1,TRBD1,CASSAPRTGFREKLFF,TGTGCCAGCAGTGCCCCCCGGACAGGGTTTCGAGAAAAACTGTTTTTT
TRBJ1-2,once,TRBV18,TRBD1,CASSPEPGQVGYGYTF,TGTGCCAGCTCACCCGAACCGGGACAGGTCGGCTATGGCTACACCTTC
TRBJ2-2,.,TRBV7-8,TRBD2,CASSPSSGGITTGELFF,TGTGCCAGCAGCCCCAGTAGCGGGGGGATTACCACCGGGGAGCTGTTTTTT
TRBJ2-5,once,TRBV11-2,TRBD1,CASSLNDRGWGRVGETQYF,TGTGCCAGCAGCTTAAATGACAGGGGCTGGGGTCGAGTCGGAGAGACCCAGTACTTC
TRBJ2-1,.,TRBV7-6,TRBD2,CASSLVWQGRGGVLDEQFF,TGTGCCAGCAGCTTAGTTTGGCAGGGAAGGGGAGGGGTTCTGGATGAGCAGTTCTTC
TRBJ2-5,once,TRBV20-1,TRBD2,CSASWGEGMETQYF,TGCAGTGCTAGTTGGGGGGAGGGGATGGAGACCCAGTACTTC
TRBJ1-2,.,TRBV11-3,TRBD1,CASSLQGGYGYTF,TGTGCCAGCAGCTTACAGGGGGGCTATGGCTACACCTTC
TRBJ2-3,.,TRBV9,TRBD2,CASSSPGTSGSSTDTQYF,TGTGCCAGCAGCTCCCCCGGGACTAGCGGGAGTAGCACAGATACGCAGTATTTT
TRBJ1-5,.,TRBV7-9,TRBD1,CASSLGGQGTQPQHF,TGTGCCAGCAGCTTAGGGGGACAGGGGACTCAGCCCCAGCATTTT
TRBJ1-2,.,TRBV24-1,TRBD1,CATSVGTGPSNYGYTF,TGTGCCACCAGTGTGGGGACAGGGCCGTCTAACTATGGCTACACCTTC
TRBJ1-5,few,TRBV29-1,.,CSVESGSNQPQHF,TGCAGCGTTGAATCGGGGAGCAATCAGCCCCAGCATTTT